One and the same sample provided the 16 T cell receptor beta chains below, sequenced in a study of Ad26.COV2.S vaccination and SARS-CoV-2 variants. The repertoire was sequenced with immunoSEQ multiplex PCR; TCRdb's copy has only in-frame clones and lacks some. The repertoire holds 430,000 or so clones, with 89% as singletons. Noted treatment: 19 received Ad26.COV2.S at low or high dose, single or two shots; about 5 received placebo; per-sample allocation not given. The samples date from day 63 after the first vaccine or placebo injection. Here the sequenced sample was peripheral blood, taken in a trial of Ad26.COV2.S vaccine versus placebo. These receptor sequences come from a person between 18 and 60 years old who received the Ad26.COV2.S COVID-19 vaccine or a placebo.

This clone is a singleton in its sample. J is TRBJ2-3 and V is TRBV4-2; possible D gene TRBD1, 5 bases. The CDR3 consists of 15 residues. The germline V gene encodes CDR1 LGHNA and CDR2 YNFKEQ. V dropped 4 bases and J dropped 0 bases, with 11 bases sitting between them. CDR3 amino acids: CASSPRDASTDTQYF. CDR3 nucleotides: TGTGCCAGCAGCCCCAGGGATGCGAGCACAGATACGCAGTATTTT.

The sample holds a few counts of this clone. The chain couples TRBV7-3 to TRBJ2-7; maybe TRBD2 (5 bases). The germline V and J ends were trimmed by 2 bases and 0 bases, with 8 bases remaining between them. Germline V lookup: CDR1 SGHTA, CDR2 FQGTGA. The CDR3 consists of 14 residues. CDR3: CASSLSGISYEQYF. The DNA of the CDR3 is TGTGCCAGCAGCTTATCGGGGATCTCCTACGAGCAGTACTTC.

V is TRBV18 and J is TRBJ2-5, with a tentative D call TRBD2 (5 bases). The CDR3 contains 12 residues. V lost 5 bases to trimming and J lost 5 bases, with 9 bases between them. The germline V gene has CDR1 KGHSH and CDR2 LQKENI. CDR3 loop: CASSGGGETQYF. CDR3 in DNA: TGTGCCAGCTCAGGAGGCGGGGAGACCCAGTACTTC.

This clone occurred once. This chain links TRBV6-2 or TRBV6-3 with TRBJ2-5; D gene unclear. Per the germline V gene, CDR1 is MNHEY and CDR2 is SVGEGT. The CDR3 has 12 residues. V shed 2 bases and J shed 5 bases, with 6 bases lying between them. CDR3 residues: CASSYRWETQYF. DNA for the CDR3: TGTGCCAGCAGTTACCGGTGGGAGACCCAGTACTTC.

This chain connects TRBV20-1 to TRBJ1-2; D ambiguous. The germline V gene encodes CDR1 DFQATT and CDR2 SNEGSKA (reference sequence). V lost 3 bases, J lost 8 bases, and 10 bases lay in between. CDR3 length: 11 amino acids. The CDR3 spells CSASWISGYTF. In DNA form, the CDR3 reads TGCAGTGCTAGTTGGATAAGCGGCTACACCTTC.

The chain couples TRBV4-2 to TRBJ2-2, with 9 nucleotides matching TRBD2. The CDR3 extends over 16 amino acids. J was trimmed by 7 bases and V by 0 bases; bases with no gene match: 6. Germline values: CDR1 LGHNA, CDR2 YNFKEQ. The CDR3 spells CASSQDWTSAGGELFF. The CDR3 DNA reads TGTGCCAGCAGCCAAGACTGGACTAGCGCGGGCGGGGAGCTGTTTTTT.

CDR3 sequence reads: CASSHGRPSGNTIYF. The CDR3 coding sequence is TGTGCCAGCAGCCACGGACGGCCCTCTGGAAACACCATATATTTT. This sequence joins TRBV11-3 and TRBJ1-3; D unresolved. This CDR3 contains 15 residues. Germline V lookup: CDR1 SGHNT, CDR2 YENEEA. Trimming took 5 bases from V and 0 from J, leaving 11 bases between them.

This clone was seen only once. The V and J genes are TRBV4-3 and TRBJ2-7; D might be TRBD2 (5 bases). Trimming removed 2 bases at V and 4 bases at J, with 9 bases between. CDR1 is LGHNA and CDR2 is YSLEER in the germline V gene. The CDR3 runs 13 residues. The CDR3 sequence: CASSQQRGYEQYF. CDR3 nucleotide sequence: TGCGCCAGCAGCCAACAGAGAGGGTACGAGCAGTACTTC.

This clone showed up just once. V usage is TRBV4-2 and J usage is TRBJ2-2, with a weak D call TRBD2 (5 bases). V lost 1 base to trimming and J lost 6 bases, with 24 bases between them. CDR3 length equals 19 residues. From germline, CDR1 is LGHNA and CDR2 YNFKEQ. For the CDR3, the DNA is TGTGCCAGCAGCCAAGTTGGGAAAAGGCTAGCACGCCCCTCCGGGGAGCTGTTTTTT. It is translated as CASSQVGKRLARPSGELFF.

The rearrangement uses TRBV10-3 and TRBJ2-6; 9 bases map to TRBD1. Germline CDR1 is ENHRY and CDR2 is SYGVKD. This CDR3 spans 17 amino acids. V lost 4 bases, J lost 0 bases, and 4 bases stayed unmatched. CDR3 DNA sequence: TGTGCCATCAGTGGGACAGGGGACATCTCTGGGGCCAACGTCCTGACTTTC. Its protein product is CAISGTGDISGANVLTF.

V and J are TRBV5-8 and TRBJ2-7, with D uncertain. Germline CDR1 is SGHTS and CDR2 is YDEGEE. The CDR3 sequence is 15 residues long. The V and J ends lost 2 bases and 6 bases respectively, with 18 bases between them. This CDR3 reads CASSFLPLIRGEQYF. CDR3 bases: TGTGCCAGCAGCTTTCTACCGTTGATCAGAGGCGAGCAGTACTTC.

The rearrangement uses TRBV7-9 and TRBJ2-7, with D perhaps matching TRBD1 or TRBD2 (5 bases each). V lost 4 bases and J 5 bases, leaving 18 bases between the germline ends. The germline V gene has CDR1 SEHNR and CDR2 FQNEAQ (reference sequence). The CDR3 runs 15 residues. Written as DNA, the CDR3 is TGTGCCAGCAGCTCCTGGACTGGGGGTGCGAACGAGCAGTACTTC. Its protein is CASSSWTGGANEQYF. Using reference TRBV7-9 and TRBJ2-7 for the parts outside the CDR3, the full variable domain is DTGVSQNPRHKITKRGQNVTFRCDPISEHNRLYWYRQTLGQGPEFLTYFQNEAQLEKSRLLSDRFSAERPKGSFSTLEIQRTEQGDSAMYLCASSSWTGGANEQYFGPGTRLTVT.

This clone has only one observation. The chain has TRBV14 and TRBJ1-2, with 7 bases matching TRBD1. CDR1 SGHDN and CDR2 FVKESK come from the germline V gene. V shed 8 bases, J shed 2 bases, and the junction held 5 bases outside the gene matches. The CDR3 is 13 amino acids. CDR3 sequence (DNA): TGTGCCAGCGGGGACAGACTGAACTATGGCTACACCTTC. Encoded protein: CASGDRLNYGYTF.

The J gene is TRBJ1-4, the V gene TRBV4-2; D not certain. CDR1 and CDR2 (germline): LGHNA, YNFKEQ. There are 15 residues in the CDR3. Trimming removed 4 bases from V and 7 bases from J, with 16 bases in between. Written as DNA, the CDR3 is TGTGCCAGCAGCCGCAGTACGGGGTCTAGTGAAAAACTGTTTTTT. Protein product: CASSRSTGSSEKLFF.

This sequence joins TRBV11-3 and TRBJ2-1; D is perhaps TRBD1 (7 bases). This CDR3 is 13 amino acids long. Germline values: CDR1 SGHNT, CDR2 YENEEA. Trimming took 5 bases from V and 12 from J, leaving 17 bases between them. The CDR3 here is CASSPRQGLWQFF. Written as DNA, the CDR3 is TGTGCCAGCAGCCCTCGACAGGGACTTTGGCAGTTCTTC.

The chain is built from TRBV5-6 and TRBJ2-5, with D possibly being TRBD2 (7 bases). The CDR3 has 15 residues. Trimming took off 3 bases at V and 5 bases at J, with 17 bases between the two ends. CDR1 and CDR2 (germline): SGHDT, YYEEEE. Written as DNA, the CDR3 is TGTGCCAGCAGCTACTTCGGAGGGGGGGCGGAGACCCAGTACTTC. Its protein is CASSYFGGGAETQYF.